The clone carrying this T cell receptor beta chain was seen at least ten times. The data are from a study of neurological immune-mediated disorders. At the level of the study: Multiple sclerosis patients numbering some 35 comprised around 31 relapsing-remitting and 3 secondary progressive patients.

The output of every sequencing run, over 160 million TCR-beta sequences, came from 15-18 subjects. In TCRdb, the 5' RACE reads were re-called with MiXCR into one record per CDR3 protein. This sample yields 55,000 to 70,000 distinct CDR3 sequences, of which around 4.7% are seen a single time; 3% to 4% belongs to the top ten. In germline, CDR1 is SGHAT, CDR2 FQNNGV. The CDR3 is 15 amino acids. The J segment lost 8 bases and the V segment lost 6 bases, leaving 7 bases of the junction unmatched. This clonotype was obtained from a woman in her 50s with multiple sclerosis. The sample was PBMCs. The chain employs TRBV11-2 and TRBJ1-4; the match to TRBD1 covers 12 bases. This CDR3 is CASSRGTGGKEKLFF. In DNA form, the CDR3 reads TGTGCCAGCAGTAGAGGGACAGGGGGCAAGGAAAAACTGTTTTTT.